A selection of T cell receptor beta chains follows, all from one sample in a study of CD8 T cells in ankylosing spondylitis. Each CDR3 protein gets one entry after TCRdb re-called the 5' RACE reads with MiXCR. The sample consists of 200,000 to 250,000 distinct CDR3 sequences, over 9.5% of them appearing once. The sequenced sample consisted of blood, either unsorted or a sorted T cell fraction (not recorded which). The origin of the receptors is a male donor with ankylosing spondylitis or in good health (not recorded which). Both conserved end residues are part of each CDR3. The D gene is left open where the match is weak. Size is stated for part of the rows, as once, few or many counts, or as a class when the clone is expanded.

V gene	J gene	D gene	clone size	CDR3 protein	CDR3 DNA
TRBV5-1	TRBJ1-4	NA	many	CASSLAGGAGFEKLFF	TGCGCCAGCAGCTTGGCCGGGGGGGCTGGCTTTGAAAAACTGTTTTTT
TRBV28	TRBJ1-2	NA	NA	CASSRDRFYGYTF	TGTGCCAGCAGTCGAGACAGGTTCTATGGCTACACCTTC
TRBV7-9	TRBJ2-6	NA	few	CASSFGSSGANVLTF	TGTGCCAGCAGCTTCGGGAGCTCTGGGGCCAACGTCCTGACTTTC
TRBV30	TRBJ1-2	NA	NA	CAWSKNREGYGYTF	TGTGCCTGGAGCAAGAACAGGGAGGGGTATGGCTACACCTTC
TRBV7-8	TRBJ1-2	NA	many	CASSSTGTGGYTF	TGTGCCAGCAGCTCAACAGGGACGGGGGGCTACACCTTC
TRBV5-1	TRBJ1-4	TRBD1	many	CASSLDPVAGGNEKLFF	TGCGCCAGCAGCTTGGACCCCGTGGCAGGGGGTAATGAAAAACTGTTTTTT
TRBV7-9	TRBJ1-4	TRBD1	NA	CASSFSQGAHEKLFF	TGTGCCAGCAGCTTCTCACAGGGGGCGCATGAAAAACTGTTTTTT
TRBV3-1	TRBJ2-2	TRBD2	many	CASSQEVGLAGGRRVTGELFF	TGTGCCAGCAGCCAAGAAGTTGGACTAGCGGGGGGACGGCGAGTCACCGGGGAGCTGTTTTTT
TRBV7-3	TRBJ2-1	TRBD2	few	CASSPRTSGGHYNEQFF	TGTGCCAGCAGCCCCCGGACTAGCGGGGGGCACTACAATGAGCAGTTCTTC
TRBV7-8	TRBJ2-3	NA	NA	CASSLALVPGGSTDTQYF	TGTGCCAGCAGCTTAGCGTTGGTCCCGGGGGGCTCCACAGATACGCAGTATTTT
TRBV5-1	TRBJ2-7	NA	many	CASSWSDSSSYEQYF	TGCGCCAGCAGCTGGTCGGACAGTAGCTCCTACGAGCAGTACTTC
TRBV5-1	TRBJ2-2	NA	few	CASSLVPLANTGELFF	TGCGCCAGCAGCTTAGTCCCCCTAGCCAACACCGGGGAGCTGTTTTTT
TRBV19	TRBJ1-5	NA	few	CASRSGQINQPQHF	TGTGCAAGTCGGTCTGGACAGATCAATCAGCCCCAGCATTTT
TRBV20-1	TRBJ2-1	TRBD2	many	CSARGLAGADNEQFF	TGCAGTGCTAGAGGACTAGCGGGGGCCGACAATGAGCAGTTCTTC
TRBV30	TRBJ1-4	TRBD1	many	CAWNLQGAGEKLFF	TGTGCCTGGAACCTACAGGGGGCAGGTGAAAAACTGTTTTTT
TRBV6-1	TRBJ2-2	NA	many	CASSEARGIGELFF	TGTGCCAGCAGTGAAGCTCGGGGAATCGGGGAGCTGTTTTTT
TRBV20-1	TRBJ2-2	TRBD1	NA	CSARPGTVTGELFF	TGCAGTGCTAGGCCCGGGACAGTCACCGGGGAGCTGTTTTTT